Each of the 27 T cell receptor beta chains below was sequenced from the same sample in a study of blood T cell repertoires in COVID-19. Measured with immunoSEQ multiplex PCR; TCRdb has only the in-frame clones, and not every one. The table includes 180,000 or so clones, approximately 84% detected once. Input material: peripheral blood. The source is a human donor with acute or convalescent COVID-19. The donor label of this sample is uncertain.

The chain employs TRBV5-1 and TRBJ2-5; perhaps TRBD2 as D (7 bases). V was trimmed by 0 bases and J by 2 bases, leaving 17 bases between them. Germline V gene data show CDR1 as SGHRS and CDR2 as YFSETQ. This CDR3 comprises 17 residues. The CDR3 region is CASSLAPGLGGQETQYF. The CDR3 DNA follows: TGCGCCAGCAGCTTGGCGCCCGGACTAGGGGGGCAAGAGACCCAGTACTTC.

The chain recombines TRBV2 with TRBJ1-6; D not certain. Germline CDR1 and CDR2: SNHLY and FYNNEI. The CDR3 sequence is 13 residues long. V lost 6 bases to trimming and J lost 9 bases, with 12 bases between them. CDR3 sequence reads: CASRTPGVSPLHF. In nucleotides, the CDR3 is TGTGCCAGCAGAACGCCCGGGGTTTCACCCCTCCACTTT.

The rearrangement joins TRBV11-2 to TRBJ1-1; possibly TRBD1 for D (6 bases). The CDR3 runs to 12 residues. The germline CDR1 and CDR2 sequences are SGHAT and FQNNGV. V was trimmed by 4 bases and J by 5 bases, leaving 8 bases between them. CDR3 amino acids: CASSSGTTEAFF. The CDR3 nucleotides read TGTGCCAGCAGCTCCGGGACAACTGAAGCTTTCTTT.

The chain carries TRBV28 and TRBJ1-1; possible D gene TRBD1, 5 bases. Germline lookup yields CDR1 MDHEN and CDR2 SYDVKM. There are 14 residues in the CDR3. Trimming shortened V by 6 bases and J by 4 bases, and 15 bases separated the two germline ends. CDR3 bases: TGTGCCAGCAGGGGCAGGGTTCCAAGCACTGAAGCTTTCTTT. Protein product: CASRGRVPSTEAFF.

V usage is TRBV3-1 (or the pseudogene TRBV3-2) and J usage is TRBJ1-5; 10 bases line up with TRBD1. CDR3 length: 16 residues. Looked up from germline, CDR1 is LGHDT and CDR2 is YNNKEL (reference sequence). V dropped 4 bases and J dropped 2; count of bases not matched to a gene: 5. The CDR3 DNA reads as TGTGCCAGCAGCCCTGGGACAGGGGTAGGCAATCAGCCCCAGCATTTT. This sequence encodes CASSPGTGVGNQPQHF.

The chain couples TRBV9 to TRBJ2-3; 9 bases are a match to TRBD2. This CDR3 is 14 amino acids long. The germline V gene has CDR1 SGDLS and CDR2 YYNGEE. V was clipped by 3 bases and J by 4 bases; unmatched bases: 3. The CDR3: CASSAGTSPDTQYF. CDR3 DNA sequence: TGTGCCAGCAGCGCTGGGACTAGCCCAGATACGCAGTATTTT. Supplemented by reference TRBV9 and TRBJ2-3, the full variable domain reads DSGVTQTPKHLITATGQRVTLRCSPRSGDLSVYWYQQSLDQGLQFLIQYYNGEERAKGNILERFSAQQFPDLHSELNLSSLELGDSALYFCASSAGTSPDTQYFGPGTRLTVL.

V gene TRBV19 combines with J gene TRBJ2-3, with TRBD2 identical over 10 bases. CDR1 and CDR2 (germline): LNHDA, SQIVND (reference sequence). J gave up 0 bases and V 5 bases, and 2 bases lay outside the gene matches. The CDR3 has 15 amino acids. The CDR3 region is CASSPTSGSTDTQYF. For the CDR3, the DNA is TGTGCCAGTAGTCCGACTAGCGGGAGCACAGATACGCAGTATTTT.

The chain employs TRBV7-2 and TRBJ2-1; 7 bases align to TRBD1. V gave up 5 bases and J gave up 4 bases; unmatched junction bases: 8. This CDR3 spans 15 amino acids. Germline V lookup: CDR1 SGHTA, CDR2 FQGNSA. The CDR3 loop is CASSLRDSPYNEQFF. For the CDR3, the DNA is TGTGCCAGCAGCCTCCGGGACAGCCCATACAATGAGCAGTTCTTC.

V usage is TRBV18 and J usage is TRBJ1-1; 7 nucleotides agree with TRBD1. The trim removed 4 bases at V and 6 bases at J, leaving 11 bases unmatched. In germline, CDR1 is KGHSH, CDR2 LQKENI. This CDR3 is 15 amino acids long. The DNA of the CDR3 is TGTGCCAGCTCACAGGGACAGTCGGGAATGGCTGAAGCTTTCTTT. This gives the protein CASSQGQSGMAEAFF.

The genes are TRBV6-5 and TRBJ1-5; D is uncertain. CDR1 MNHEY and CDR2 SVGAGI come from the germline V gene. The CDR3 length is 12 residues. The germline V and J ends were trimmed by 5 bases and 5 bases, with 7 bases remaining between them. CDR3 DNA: TGTGCCAGCAGTCAAAGAGATCAGCCCCAGCATTTT. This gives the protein CASSQRDQPQHF.

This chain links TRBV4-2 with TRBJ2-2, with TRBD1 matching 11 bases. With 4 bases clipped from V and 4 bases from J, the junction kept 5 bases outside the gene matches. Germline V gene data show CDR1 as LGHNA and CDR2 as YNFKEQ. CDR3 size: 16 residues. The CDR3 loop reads CASSPTGTGGTGELFF. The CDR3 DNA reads TGTGCCAGCAGCCCAACCGGGACAGGGGGCACCGGGGAGCTGTTTTTT.

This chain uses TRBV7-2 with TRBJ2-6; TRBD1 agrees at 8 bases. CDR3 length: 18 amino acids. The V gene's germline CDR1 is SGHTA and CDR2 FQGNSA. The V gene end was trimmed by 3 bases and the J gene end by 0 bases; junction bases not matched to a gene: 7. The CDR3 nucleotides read TGTGCCAGCAGCTTGGCGGGACAGGCCTACTCTGGGGCCAACGTCCTGACTTTC. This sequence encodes CASSLAGQAYSGANVLTF.

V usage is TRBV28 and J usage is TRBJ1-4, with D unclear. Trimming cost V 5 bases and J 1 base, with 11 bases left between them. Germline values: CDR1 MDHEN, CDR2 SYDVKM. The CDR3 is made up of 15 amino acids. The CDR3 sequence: CASSRGKITNEKLFF. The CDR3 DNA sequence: TGTGCCAGCAGTAGAGGGAAAATAACTAATGAAAAACTGTTTTTT.

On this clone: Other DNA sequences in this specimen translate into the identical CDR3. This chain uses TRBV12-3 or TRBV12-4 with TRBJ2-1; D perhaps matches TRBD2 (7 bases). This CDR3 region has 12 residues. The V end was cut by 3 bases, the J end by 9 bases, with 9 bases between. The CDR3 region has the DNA TGTGCCAGCAGTTTGAGGGGGGGTGAGCAGTTCTTC. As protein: CASSLRGGEQFF.

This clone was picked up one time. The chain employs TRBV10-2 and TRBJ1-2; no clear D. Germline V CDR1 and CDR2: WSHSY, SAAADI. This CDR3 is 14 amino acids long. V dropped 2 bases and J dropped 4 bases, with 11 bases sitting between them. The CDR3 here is CASSEGGYGYGYTF. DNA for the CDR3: TGCGCCAGCAGTGAGGGAGGGTACGGCTATGGCTACACCTTC.

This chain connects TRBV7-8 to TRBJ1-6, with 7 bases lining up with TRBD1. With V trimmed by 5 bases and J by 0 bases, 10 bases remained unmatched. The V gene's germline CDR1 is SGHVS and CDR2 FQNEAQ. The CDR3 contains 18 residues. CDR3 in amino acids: CASSPSGQHSSYNSPLHF. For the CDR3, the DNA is TGTGCCAGCAGCCCGTCGGGACAGCATAGCTCCTATAATTCACCCCTCCACTTT. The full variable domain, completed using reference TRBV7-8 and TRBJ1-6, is GAGVSQSPRYKVAKRGQDVALRCDPISGHVSLFWYQQALGQGPEFLTYFQNEAQLDKSGLPSDRFFAERPEGSVSTLKIQRTQQEDSAVYLCASSPSGQHSSYNSPLHFGNGTRLTVT.

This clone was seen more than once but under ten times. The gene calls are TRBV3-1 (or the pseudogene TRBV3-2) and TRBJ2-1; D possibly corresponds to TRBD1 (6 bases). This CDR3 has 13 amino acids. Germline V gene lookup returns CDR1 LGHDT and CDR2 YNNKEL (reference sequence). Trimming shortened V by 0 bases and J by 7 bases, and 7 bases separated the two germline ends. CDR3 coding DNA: TGTGCCAGCAGCCAAGAGGGGGCGAATGAGCAGTTCTTC. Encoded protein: CASSQEGANEQFF.

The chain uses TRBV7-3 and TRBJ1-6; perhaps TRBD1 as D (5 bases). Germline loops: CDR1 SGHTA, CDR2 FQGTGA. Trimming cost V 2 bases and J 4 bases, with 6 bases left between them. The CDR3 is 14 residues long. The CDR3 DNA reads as TGTGCCAGCAGCTTATCAGGGTATAATTCACCCCTCCACTTT. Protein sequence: CASSLSGYNSPLHF.

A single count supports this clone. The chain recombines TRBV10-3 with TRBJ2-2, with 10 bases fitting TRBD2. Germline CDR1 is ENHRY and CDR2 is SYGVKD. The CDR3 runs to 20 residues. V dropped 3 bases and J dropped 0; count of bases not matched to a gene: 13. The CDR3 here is CAISERQLGLAGANTGELFF. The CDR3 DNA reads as TGTGCCATCAGTGAAAGACAACTAGGGCTAGCGGGGGCGAACACCGGGGAGCTGTTTTTT.

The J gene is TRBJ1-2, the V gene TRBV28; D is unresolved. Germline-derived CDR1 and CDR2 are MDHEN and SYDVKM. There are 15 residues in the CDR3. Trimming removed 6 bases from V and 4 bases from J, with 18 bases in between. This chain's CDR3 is CASSPPGGPGYGYTF. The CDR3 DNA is TGTGCCAGCAGCCCTCCTGGCGGTCCTGGCTATGGCTACACCTTC.

CDR3 region: CASREYQETQYF. In DNA form, the CDR3 reads TGTGCCAGCAGGGAGTACCAAGAGACCCAGTACTTC. V gene TRBV3-1 (or the pseudogene TRBV3-2) combines with J gene TRBJ2-5; no firm D call. Per the germline V gene, CDR1 is LGHDT and CDR2 is YNNKEL (reference sequence). The CDR3 runs to 12 residues. V lost 6 bases and J 0 bases, leaving 5 bases between the germline ends.

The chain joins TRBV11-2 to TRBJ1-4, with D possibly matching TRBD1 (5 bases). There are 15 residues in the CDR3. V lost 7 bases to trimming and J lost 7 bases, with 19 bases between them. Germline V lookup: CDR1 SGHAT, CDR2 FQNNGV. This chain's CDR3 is CASTRGEGRSEKLFF. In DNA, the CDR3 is TGTGCCAGCACCCGGGGGGAGGGAAGGAGTGAAAAACTGTTTTTT.

CDR3 protein: CASSPDGVAKNIQYF. The CDR3 DNA follows: TGTGCCAGCAGCCCGGACGGGGTAGCGAAAAACATTCAGTACTTC. V gene TRBV7-2 combines with J gene TRBJ2-4; D perhaps matches TRBD2 (5 bases). Trimming shortened V by 5 bases and J by 4 bases, and 15 bases separated the two germline ends. CDR3 length equals 15 residues. The germline gives CDR1 SGHTA, CDR2 FQGNSA. Full variable domain (outside the CDR3, taken from reference TRBV7-2 and TRBJ2-4): GAGVSQSPSNKVTEKGKDVELRCDPISGHTALYWYRQSLGQGLEFLIYFQGNSAPDKSGLPSDRFSAERTGGSVSTLTIQRTQQEDSAVYLCASSPDGVAKNIQYFGAGTRLSVL.

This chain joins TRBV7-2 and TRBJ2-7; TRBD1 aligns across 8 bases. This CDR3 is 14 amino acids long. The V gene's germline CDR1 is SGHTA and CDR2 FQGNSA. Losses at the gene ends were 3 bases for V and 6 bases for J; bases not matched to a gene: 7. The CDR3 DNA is TGTGCCAGCAGCTTTCCACAGGGGGGCGGCGAGCAGTACTTC. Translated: CASSFPQGGGEQYF.

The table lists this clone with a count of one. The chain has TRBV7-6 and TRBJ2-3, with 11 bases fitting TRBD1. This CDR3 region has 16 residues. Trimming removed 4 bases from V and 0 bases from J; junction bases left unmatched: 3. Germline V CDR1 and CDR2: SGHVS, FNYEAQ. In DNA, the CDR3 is TGTGCCAGCAGCTGGACAGGGGGCCTCAGCACAGATACGCAGTATTTT. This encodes CASSWTGGLSTDTQYF.

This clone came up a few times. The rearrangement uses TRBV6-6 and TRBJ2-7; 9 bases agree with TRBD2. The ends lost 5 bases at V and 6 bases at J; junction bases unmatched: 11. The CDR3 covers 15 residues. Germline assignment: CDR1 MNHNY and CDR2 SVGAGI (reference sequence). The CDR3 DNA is TGTGCCAGCAGTCTTCTGGAGCGGGAGGAGGGCGAGCAGTACTTC. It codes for CASSLLEREEGEQYF.

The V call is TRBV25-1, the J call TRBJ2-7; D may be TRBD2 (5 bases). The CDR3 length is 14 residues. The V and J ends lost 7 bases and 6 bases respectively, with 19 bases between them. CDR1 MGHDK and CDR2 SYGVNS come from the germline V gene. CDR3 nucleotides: TGTGCCAGCACCCCGCCTCTAAGCGGCGGCGAGCAGTACTTC. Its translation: CASTPPLSGGEQYF.